The 3 T cell receptor beta chains below all came from one sample that was sequenced in a study of CD8 T cells in Susac syndrome. After extraction with the RNeasy kit, roughly 0.45 to 1 ug of the RNA was reverse transcribed using random hexamers. TCRdb ran MiXCR on the immunoSEQ multiplex PCR reads and lists one entry per CDR3 protein. The sample shows more than 150,000 distinct CDR3 sequences, roughly 95% of them seen only once. Sequences were obtained from CD8+ T cells from PBMCs. Receptor source: a human donor with multiple sclerosis.

The CDR3 protein is CASSFVPTYNEQFF. The CDR3 DNA reads as TGTGCCAGCAGTTTCGTGCCTACCTACAATGAGCAGTTCTTC. V gene TRBV12-3 or TRBV12-4 combines with J gene TRBJ2-1; unclear D gene. V shed 3 bases and J shed 2 bases, with 8 bases lying between them. The CDR3 spans 14 residues.

The rearrangement links TRBV6-5 to TRBJ2-7, with TRBD1 matching 9 bases. V was clipped by 6 bases and J by 4 bases; unmatched bases: 7. CDR3 length: 14 amino acids. Germline V CDR1 and CDR2: MNHEY, SVGAGI. CDR3 DNA sequence: TGTGCCAGCAGCCCCGGGACAGGGATATACGAGCAGTACGTC. Translation: CASSPGTGIYEQYV.

The rearrangement links TRBV9 to TRBJ2-3; the match to TRBD2 covers 9 bases. The germline gives CDR1 SGDLS, CDR2 YYNGEE. The CDR3 sequence is 16 residues long. Losses at the gene ends were 2 bases for V and 4 bases for J; bases not matched to a gene: 8. As DNA, the CDR3 is TGTGCCAGCAGCGTTGATCTAGCGGGGATAGCAGATACGCAGTATTTT. This gives the protein CASSVDLAGIADTQYF.